This TCR beta chain emerged from a study of T cells in localized non-small cell lung cancer. This clone has just one count. The target antigen is unknown. Study results and caveats: When the top 100 tumor clones were examined, a median approximately 54 of them also appeared in the adjacent lung, which was paired and uninvolved. Only one tumor region was sequenced, so heterogeneity remains possible. Highest T cell clonality was seen in uninvolved adjacent lung, surpassing that measured in tumor. In the blood, greater T cell density corresponded to longer overall survival.

Repertoires were generated with immunoSEQ multiplex PCR, while TCRdb's copy carries only in-frame clones and drops some. Counted here are approximately 33,000 clones, around 88% occurring once; the ten biggest clones make up approximately 6.8%. This CDR3 has 15 residues. Germline CDR1 reads MNHEY; CDR2 reads SMNVEV (reference sequence). V lost 6 bases to trimming and J lost 3 bases; unmatched junction nucleotides: 8. This TCR was recovered from a woman aged 35 to 70 with stage I lung adenocarcinoma. The sequencing here drew on peripheral blood, taken before any cancer treatment. This chain links TRBV27 with TRBJ1-1, with TRBD1 matching 9 bases. As DNA, the CDR3 is TGTGCCAGCAGGGACTGGGACAGGGATGACACTGAAGCTTTCTTT. This encodes CASRDWDRDDTEAFF.